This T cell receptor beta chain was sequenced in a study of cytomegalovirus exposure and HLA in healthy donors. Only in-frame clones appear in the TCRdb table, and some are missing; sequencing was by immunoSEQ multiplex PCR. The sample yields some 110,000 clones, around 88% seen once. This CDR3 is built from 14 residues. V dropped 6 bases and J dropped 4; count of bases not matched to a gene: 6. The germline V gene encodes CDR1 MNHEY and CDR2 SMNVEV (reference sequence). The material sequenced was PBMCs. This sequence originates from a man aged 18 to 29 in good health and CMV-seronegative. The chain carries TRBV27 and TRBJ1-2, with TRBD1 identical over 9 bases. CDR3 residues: CASRDTGGTYGYTF. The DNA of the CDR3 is TGTGCCAGCAGGGACACAGGGGGCACCTATGGCTACACCTTC.